The 23 T cell receptor beta chains in this list originate from one sample, sequenced in a study of response to subunit inactivated influenza vaccine. Each CDR3 protein gets one entry after TCRdb re-called the RT-PCR reads with MiXCR. The data contain 530,000 or so distinct CDR3 sequences, approximately 12% of them singletons. The source material was PBMCs from blood, sampled on the day of vaccination. These receptors were collected from a man aged 50 or older who received an inactivated influenza vaccine.

This chain connects TRBV5-4 to TRBJ1-1; 8 positions agree with TRBD1. The J segment lost 6 bases and the V segment lost 4 bases, leaving 14 bases of the junction unmatched. The CDR3 runs to 16 residues. Germline V CDR1 and CDR2: SGHNT, YYREEE (reference sequence). CDR3 in amino acids: CASSDGQGPGGSEAFF. The CDR3 DNA reads TGTGCCAGCAGCGACGGACAGGGCCCGGGGGGGTCTGAAGCTTTCTTT.

This chain connects TRBV10-3 to TRBJ2-1; TRBD2 aligns across 8 bases. The CDR3 totals 16 residues. Trimming at V came to 2 bases and at J to 3 bases, leaving 6 bases not matched to a gene. Germline V gene lookup returns CDR1 ENHRY and CDR2 SYGVKD. CDR3: CAISETGLVVYNEQFF. Written as DNA, the CDR3 is TGTGCCATCAGTGAGACGGGACTAGTGGTCTACAATGAGCAGTTCTTC.

This rearrangement joins TRBV14 to TRBJ1-1; perhaps TRBD1 as D (6 bases). V was cut by 1 base and J by 4 bases, with 16 bases left in between. Germline assignment: CDR1 SGHDN and CDR2 FVKESK. CDR3 length: 16 amino acids. The CDR3, as DNA: TGTGCCAGCAGCCAAGTCACCTGGGGGCTCGGCACTGAAGCTTTCTTT. This sequence encodes CASSQVTWGLGTEAFF.

The genes are TRBV4-2 and TRBJ1-1; D is unclear. Germline V CDR1 and CDR2: LGHNA, YNFKEQ. The CDR3 extends over 14 amino acids. Trimming took off 4 bases at V and 0 bases at J, with 9 bases between the two ends. The CDR3: CASSLSTLNTEAFF. The CDR3 DNA follows: TGTGCCAGCAGCCTTAGCACACTGAACACTGAAGCTTTCTTT.

This clonotype was seen ten or more times. The CDR3, as DNA: TGTGCCAGCAGTTTTATACAGGGGGCGTGGAACATTCAGTACTTC. This gives the protein CASSFIQGAWNIQYF. J is TRBJ2-4 and V is TRBV12-3 or TRBV12-4; 9 bases fit TRBD1. With 3 bases clipped from V and 7 bases from J, the junction kept 7 bases outside the gene matches. The CDR3 runs 15 residues.

This clonotype was recorded at least ten times. The DNA for the CDR3 is TGTGCCAGCGATCCCGACGGAGATTACAATGAGCAGTTCTTC. It translates to CASDPDGDYNEQFF. The chain joins TRBV12-3 or TRBV12-4 to TRBJ2-1, with unresolved D. The CDR3 is 14 amino acids. Between the trimmed V and J ends, which lost 8 bases and 4 bases, there was a span of 15 bases.

The DNA for the CDR3 is TGTGCCAGTTTTCCCCGAACAGGGGGGGACACTGAAGCTTTCTTT. Translation: CASFPRTGGDTEAFF. The chain recombines TRBV12-3 or TRBV12-4 with TRBJ1-1, with 8 bases matching TRBD1. The V and J ends lost 9 bases and 3 bases, in that order; junction bases with no gene match: 12. CDR3 length equals 15 residues.

The gene calls are TRBV24-1 and TRBJ2-2, with TRBD2 as a possible D gene (6 bases). The CDR3 totals 15 residues. Trimming cost V 4 bases and J 6 bases, with 14 bases left between them. CDR1 is KGHDR and CDR2 is SFDVKD in the germline V gene. The CDR3 is CATSELDGRAGELFF. Here the CDR3 DNA reads TGTGCCACCAGTGAGCTTGACGGGAGAGCCGGGGAGCTGTTTTTT.

CDR3 residues: CASSLGQGRSEQFF. The DNA for the CDR3 is TGTGCCAGCAGCCTGGGACAGGGGCGCAGTGAGCAGTTCTTC. V is TRBV5-5 and J is TRBJ2-1, with 10 bases identical to TRBD1. Germline V gene lookup returns CDR1 SGHKS and CDR2 YYEKEE (reference sequence). The CDR3 has 14 amino acids. The V gene end was trimmed by 4 bases and the J gene end by 9 bases; junction bases not matched to a gene: 7.

This sequence joins TRBV7-9 and TRBJ2-1; D unresolved. The CDR3 length is 14 residues. Germline CDR1 reads SEHNR; CDR2 reads FQNEAQ (reference sequence). V was pared by 5 bases and J by 4 bases, with 12 bases between. The chain's CDR3 is CASSENEKYNEQFF. CDR3 DNA: TGTGCCAGCAGCGAAAATGAGAAATACAATGAGCAGTTCTTC. Full variable domain (remainder filled in from reference TRBV7-9 and TRBJ2-1): DTGVSQNPRHKITKRGQNVTFRCDPISEHNRLYWYRQTLGQGPEFLTYFQNEAQLEKSRLLSDRFSAERPKGSFSTLEIQRTEQGDSAMYLCASSENEKYNEQFFGPGTRLTVL.

This clonotype was observed a handful of times. This chain connects TRBV6-2 or TRBV6-3 to TRBJ1-1; D gene uncertain. V lost 1 base and J lost 5, with 8 bases in between. Germline V gene lookup returns CDR1 MNHEY and CDR2 SVGEGT. The CDR3 has 13 residues. CDR3: CASSYYGVTEAFF. CDR3 coding DNA: TGTGCCAGCAGTTACTATGGGGTTACTGAAGCTTTCTTT.

This chain connects TRBV4-2 to TRBJ1-2; 10 bases line up with TRBD1. Germline lookup yields CDR1 LGHNA and CDR2 YNFKEQ. J lost 8 bases, V lost 3 bases, and 9 bases had no gene match. This CDR3 has 15 amino acids. The CDR3 DNA sequence: TGTGCCAGCAGCCAGGCGACAGGGGGCGAGGGGGGCTACACCTTC. It is translated as CASSQATGGEGGYTF.

There are a few counts of this clonotype. The chain has TRBV12-3 or TRBV12-4 and TRBJ2-1; D remains unclear. Trimming cost V 5 bases and J 6 bases, with 14 bases left between them. The CDR3 length is 14 residues. CDR3 sequence reads: CASSLRIKGNEQFF. Written as DNA, the CDR3 is TGTGCCAGCAGTCTGCGGATTAAGGGCAATGAGCAGTTCTTC.

The rearrangement joins TRBV5-1 to TRBJ1-6; 7 bases fit TRBD1. Per germline, CDR1 SGHRS and CDR2 YFSETQ. V trimming: 3 bases; J trimming: 3 bases; junction bases outside the gene matches: 6. The CDR3 totals 16 residues. The CDR3 is CASSSGTVLYNSPLHF. CDR3 DNA sequence: TGCGCCAGCAGCTCCGGGACAGTTCTCTATAATTCACCCCTCCACTTT.

This chain joins TRBV6-1 and TRBJ1-6; no reliable D call. Trimming removed 1 base from V and 6 bases from J, with 7 bases in between. The CDR3 has 14 amino acids. The germline gives CDR1 MNHNS, CDR2 SASEGT. The CDR3 nucleotides read TGTGCCAGCAGTGAAGTTCGGACTAATTCACCCCTCCACTTT. Its translation is CASSEVRTNSPLHF.

This clonotype has a handful of counts. The chain's CDR3 is CASSQDPSNIQYF. The CDR3 DNA reads TGCGCCAGCAGCCAAGATCCCTCAAACATTCAGTACTTC. V is TRBV4-3 and J is TRBJ2-4; D is undetermined. CDR1 LGHNA and CDR2 YSLEER come from the germline V gene. The CDR3 runs to 13 residues. V was cut by 0 bases and J by 6 bases, with 6 bases left in between.

The sample holds a few counts of this clonotype. The V and J genes are TRBV9 and TRBJ2-3; D is unresolved. Germline V gene sequence: CDR1 SGDLS, CDR2 YYNGEE. V was clipped by 3 bases and J by 0 bases, with 14 bases between them. The CDR3 totals 16 residues. CDR3: CASSAASGVSTDTQYF. The CDR3 DNA sequence: TGTGCCAGCAGCGCTGCGTCGGGCGTTAGCACAGATACGCAGTATTTT.

J is TRBJ2-3 and V is TRBV11-3, with D hard to call. The CDR3 runs to 13 residues. V was trimmed by 2 bases and J by 5 bases, leaving 8 bases between them. Germline-derived CDR1 and CDR2 are SGHNT and YENEEA. The DNA for the CDR3 is TGTGCCAGCAGCTTACTCCCCAAAGATACGCAGTATTTT. Encoded protein: CASSLLPKDTQYF.

The chain carries TRBV24-1 and TRBJ2-3, with 7 bases aligning to TRBD2. The germline CDR1 and CDR2 sequences are KGHDR and SFDVKD. This CDR3 is 15 amino acids long. After removal of 4 bases from V and 2 bases from J, the junction contained 5 bases not matched to a gene. The CDR3 region is CATSERLAPTDTQYF. CDR3 bases: TGTGCCACCAGTGAAAGACTAGCCCCCACAGATACGCAGTATTTT.

This clonotype has only a few counts. The chain uses TRBV5-1 and TRBJ2-2; perhaps TRBD2 as D (7 bases). V lost 4 bases and J lost 5, with 15 bases in between. The CDR3 consists of 15 residues. CDR1 and CDR2 from the germline V gene are SGHRS and YFSETQ. Here the CDR3 DNA reads TGCGCCAGCAGCCCCACAGGGAGGGGAACCGGGGAGCTGTTTTTT. Translated, it gives CASSPTGRGTGELFF.

For the CDR3, the DNA is TGTGCCAGCAGCCTACGGACGGCCTCTAGCACAGATACGCAGTATTTT. As protein: CASSLRTASSTDTQYF. The V and J genes are TRBV7-6 and TRBJ2-3; D ambiguous. The length of the CDR3 is 16 residues. Trimming stripped 5 bases from V and 0 bases from J, with 15 bases between. Germline V gene sequence: CDR1 SGHVS, CDR2 FNYEAQ.

The rearrangement uses TRBV7-9 and TRBJ1-1; D may be TRBD1 (5 bases). CDR3 length: 16 residues. CDR1 SEHNR and CDR2 FQNEAQ come from the germline V gene (reference sequence). V was cut by 0 bases and J by 1 base, with 12 bases left in between. CDR3 in amino acids: CASSLAIAGRNTEAFF. The CDR3 region has the DNA TGTGCCAGCAGCTTAGCGATCGCAGGGCGGAACACTGAAGCTTTCTTT.

The count of this clonotype is one. A read error may explain this, as a much larger clone is one base away. The missing conserved phenylalanine or tryptophan at the end of this CDR3 makes a read error likely. The chain recombines TRBV29-1 with TRBJ2-1; 13 bases fit TRBD2. CDR3 length: 16 amino acids. The V gene's germline CDR1 is SQVTM and CDR2 ANQGSEA. J gave up 4 bases and V 2 bases, and 5 bases lay outside the gene matches. The CDR3 nucleotides are TGCAGCGTTGAATTAATGACTAGCGGGGGGTACAATGAGCAGTTCTTA. This translates into CSVELMTSGGYNEQFL.